These 21 T cell receptor beta chains originate from one sample sequenced in a study of shared clonotypes between healthy human individuals. Produced via immunoSEQ multiplex PCR; TCRdb's table is partial and in-frame only. The table has approximately 1,500,000 clones, approximately 96% seen once. The sequencing sample was made of naive CD4+ T cells sorted from blood. Subset given: CD45RA+ positively selected. These TCRs come from a man younger than 40 in good health.

The chain joins TRBV6-5 to TRBJ1-1; weak D call: TRBD1 (6 bases). The germline gives CDR1 MNHEY, CDR2 SVGAGI. Trimming removed 10 bases from V and 4 bases from J, with 16 bases in between. This CDR3 has 13 amino acids. CDR3 amino acids: CATSRGLGTEAFF. Written as DNA, the CDR3 is TGTGCCACCTCCAGGGGCCTGGGCACTGAAGCTTTCTTT.

The J gene is TRBJ1-2, the V gene TRBV6-1; D is unresolved. Trimming removed 7 bases at V and 2 bases at J, with 8 bases between. This CDR3 has 12 residues. CDR1 and CDR2 from the germline V gene are MNHNS and SASEGT. This CDR3 is CASNPGNYGYTF. CDR3 in DNA: TGTGCCAGCAATCCTGGGAACTATGGCTACACCTTC.

The genes are TRBV2 and TRBJ2-1; D possibly corresponds to TRBD1 (5 bases). The CDR3 runs to 15 residues. Trimming took 1 base from V and 4 from J, leaving 11 bases between them. Germline CDR1 reads SNHLY; CDR2 reads FYNNEI. The CDR3 bases are TGTGCCAGCAGTGAAGAGGCAGGGATTTACAATGAGCAGTTCTTC. Residues: CASSEEAGIYNEQFF.

About this clone: This sample includes further DNA sequences coding for the same CDR3. The rearrangement links TRBV5-1 to TRBJ2-3; 9 positions agree with TRBD2. From germline, CDR1 is SGHRS and CDR2 YFSETQ. Losses at the gene ends were 4 bases for V and 0 bases for J; bases not matched to a gene: 3. The length of the CDR3 is 15 residues. CDR3 loop: CASSPGLASTDTQYF. In nucleotides, the CDR3 is TGCGCCAGCAGCCCCGGACTAGCGAGCACAGATACGCAGTATTTT.

This chain uses TRBV5-1 with TRBJ2-5, with TRBD1 matching over 7 bases. The J segment lost 1 base and the V segment lost 2 bases, leaving 5 bases of the junction unmatched. Germline V gene sequence: CDR1 SGHRS, CDR2 YFSETQ. The CDR3 sequence is 15 residues long. The CDR3 DNA follows: TGCGCCAGCAGCTTTTCTCACAGGGGCCAAGAGACCCAGTACTTC. This encodes CASSFSHRGQETQYF.

V usage is TRBV11-3 and J usage is TRBJ2-5; 7 bases align to TRBD2. The CDR3 is made up of 16 amino acids. J gave up 5 bases and V 6 bases, and 15 bases lay outside the gene matches. The germline V gene has CDR1 SGHNT and CDR2 YENEEA. CDR3 amino acids: CASSPGRGKVRETQYF. Here the CDR3 DNA reads TGTGCCAGCAGTCCTGGGCGGGGGAAGGTCCGGGAGACCCAGTACTTC.

The chain uses TRBV5-1 and TRBJ2-5, with 7 bases lining up with TRBD1. V gave up 4 bases and J gave up 3 bases; unmatched junction bases: 6. CDR3 length: 14 amino acids. The germline V gene has CDR1 SGHRS and CDR2 YFSETQ. The DNA for the CDR3 is TGCGCCAGCAGCGAAGGGACAGCAGAAGAGACCCAGTACTTC. The encoded protein is CASSEGTAEETQYF.

This chain uses TRBV11-2 with TRBJ1-1; D is unresolved. The germline V and J ends were trimmed by 2 bases and 0 bases, with 7 bases remaining between them. The CDR3 is 14 residues long. Germline V gives CDR1 SGHAT, CDR2 FQNNGV. The CDR3 loop reads CASSLRRVNTEAFF. The CDR3 DNA is TGTGCCAGCAGCTTACGAAGGGTGAACACTGAAGCTTTCTTT.

The genes are TRBV7-9 and TRBJ1-1, with D hard to call. This CDR3 has 14 residues. The V end was cut by 7 bases, the J end by 2 bases, with 14 bases between. In germline, CDR1 is SEHNR, CDR2 FQNEAQ (reference sequence). The CDR3 reads CASTTSYKNTEAFF. CDR3 DNA sequence: TGTGCCAGCACCACTTCATACAAAAACACTGAAGCTTTCTTT.

The gene calls are TRBV7-2 and TRBJ2-7; perhaps D is TRBD1 or TRBD2 (6 bases each). Germline CDR1 and CDR2: SGHTA and FQGNSA. This CDR3 comprises 14 residues. Trimming left V 6 bases short and J 3 bases short, with 15 bases between. This CDR3 reads CASRSSGDFYEQYF. The DNA of the CDR3 is TGTGCCAGCAGATCTTCAGGGGACTTCTACGAGCAGTACTTC. The variable domain in full, completed from reference TRBV7-2 and TRBJ2-7, reads GAGVSQSPSNKVTEKGKDVELRCDPISGHTALYWYRQSLGQGLEFLIYFQGNSAPDKSGLPSDRFSAERTGGSVSTLTIQRTQQEDSAVYLCASRSSGDFYEQYFGPGTRLTVT.

Comments on this clone: Given the absence of the conserved phenylalanine or tryptophan at the CDR3 end, a read error is likely. The chain uses TRBV10-1 and TRBJ1-1, with D perhaps TRBD1 (5 bases). V lost 5 bases to trimming and J lost 1 base, with 11 bases between them. The CDR3 totals 14 residues. From germline, CDR1 is WNHNN and CDR2 SYGVQD (reference sequence). The CDR3 region has the DNA TGCGCCAGCAGTCATCAGGGTCCGAACACTGAAGCTTTCTCT. Protein sequence: CASSHQGPNTEAFS.

The chain employs TRBV28 and TRBJ1-2; 7 positions agree with TRBD1. The CDR3 totals 14 residues. With V trimmed by 6 bases and J by 7 bases, 11 bases remained unmatched. Germline values: CDR1 MDHEN, CDR2 SYDVKM. CDR3 protein: CASSLDREGAGYTF. The CDR3 nucleotides read TGTGCCAGCAGCCTAGACAGGGAAGGAGCTGGCTACACCTTC.

This rearrangement joins TRBV2 to TRBJ2-7; TRBD2 matches 13 bases. Germline V gene sequence: CDR1 SNHLY, CDR2 FYNNEI. The CDR3 loop spans 17 amino acids. The V and J ends lost 5 bases and 4 bases, in that order; junction bases with no gene match: 11. This CDR3 reads CASSYSLLAGGPYEQYF. The CDR3 bases are TGTGCCAGCAGTTACTCCCTACTAGCGGGAGGGCCTTACGAGCAGTACTTC.

The V and J genes are TRBV5-1 and TRBJ2-5; TRBD2 aligns across 7 bases. CDR3 size: 15 residues. CDR1 is SGHRS and CDR2 is YFSETQ in the germline V gene. J was trimmed by 4 bases and V by 1 base; bases with no gene match: 7. The CDR3 protein is CASSLLAGVLETQYF. CDR3 in DNA: TGCGCCAGCAGCTTGCTGGCGGGAGTCCTAGAGACCCAGTACTTC.

J is TRBJ1-5 and V is TRBV18; 7 nucleotides match TRBD1. Per germline, CDR1 KGHSH and CDR2 LQKENI. The CDR3 sequence is 17 residues long. With V trimmed by 4 bases and J by 0 bases, 9 bases remained unmatched. CDR3 sequence reads: CASSLGAGGDSNQPQHF. Written as DNA, the CDR3 is TGTGCCAGCTCACTCGGGGCAGGGGGGGATAGCAATCAGCCCCAGCATTTT.

This chain uses TRBV5-4 with TRBJ2-7; TRBD1 matches 8 bases. The CDR3 has 15 amino acids. V lost 4 bases and J lost 1; bases outside the gene matches: 7. Germline lookup yields CDR1 SGHNT and CDR2 YYREEE (reference sequence). The CDR3 sequence is CASSLGQGRSYEQYF. CDR3 bases: TGTGCCAGCAGCCTCGGACAGGGACGGTCCTACGAGCAGTACTTC.

The rearrangement links TRBV7-4 to TRBJ2-7; a weak D match, TRBD1 (5 bases). The germline gives CDR1 SGHVT, CDR2 SQSDAQ. Trimming took 9 bases from V and 2 from J, leaving 8 bases between them. The CDR3 is 11 residues long. Here the CDR3 DNA reads TGTGCCAGAGACAGCACCTACGAGCAGTACTTC. Residues: CARDSTYEQYF.

The rearrangement links TRBV4-1 to TRBJ2-6, with TRBD1 as a possible D gene (5 bases). V gave up 4 bases and J gave up 0 bases, with 22 bases separating them. Germline V gene lookup returns CDR1 MGHRA and CDR2 YSYEKL. The CDR3 runs to 20 residues. CDR3 sequence (DNA): TGCGCCAGCAGCCCTTTCGGACACCCATCTCTAACCTCTGGGGCCAACGTCCTGACTTTC. This gives the protein CASSPFGHPSLTSGANVLTF.

V and J are TRBV28 and TRBJ2-1; D ambiguous. Deletions cut 7 bases from V and 0 bases from J, with 10 bases between. CDR1 is MDHEN and CDR2 is SYDVKM in the germline V gene. This CDR3 has 14 residues. CDR3 sequence reads: CASNGYPSYNEQFF. The CDR3 nucleotides are TGTGCCAGCAATGGCTACCCCTCCTACAATGAGCAGTTCTTC.

This rearrangement joins TRBV7-8 to TRBJ2-2; no clear D. V was pared by 3 bases and J by 7 bases, with 15 bases between. This CDR3 is 15 amino acids long. The V gene's germline CDR1 is SGHVS and CDR2 FQNEAQ. CDR3 protein: CASSFSRPPNGELFF. The CDR3 DNA is TGTGCCAGCAGCTTCTCGCGGCCCCCCAACGGGGAGCTGTTTTTT.

This clone was seen once. V is TRBV11-3 and J is TRBJ2-3, with TRBD2 as a possible D gene (5 bases). Trimming pared 6 bases from V and 2 bases from J, leaving 18 bases between. The CDR3 contains 16 residues. Germline V gene data show CDR1 as SGHNT and CDR2 as YENEEA. This CDR3 is CASSPTTGSNTDTQYF. The CDR3 nucleotides read TGTGCCAGCAGTCCTACCACGGGGTCAAACACAGATACGCAGTATTTT.